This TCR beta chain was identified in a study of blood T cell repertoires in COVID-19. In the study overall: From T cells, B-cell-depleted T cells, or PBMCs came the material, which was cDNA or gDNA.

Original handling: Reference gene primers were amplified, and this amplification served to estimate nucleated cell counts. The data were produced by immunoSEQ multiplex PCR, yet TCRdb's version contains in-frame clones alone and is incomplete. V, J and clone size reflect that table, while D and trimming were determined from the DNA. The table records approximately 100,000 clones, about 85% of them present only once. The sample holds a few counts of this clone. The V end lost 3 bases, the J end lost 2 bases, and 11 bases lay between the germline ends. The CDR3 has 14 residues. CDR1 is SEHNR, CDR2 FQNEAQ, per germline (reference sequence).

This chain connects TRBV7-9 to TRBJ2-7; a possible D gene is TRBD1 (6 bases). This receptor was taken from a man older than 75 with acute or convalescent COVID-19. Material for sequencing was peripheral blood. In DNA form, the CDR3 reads TGTGCCAGCAGCTTCCAGGGGTTCCCCTACGAGCAGTACTTC. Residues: CASSFQGFPYEQYF.